This T cell receptor (beta chain) was profiled in a study of cytomegalovirus exposure and HLA in healthy donors. Study conclusions and caveats: In vitro checks showed that a few CMV-associated chains really do target CMV antigens.

Researchers ran the PCR with 60 Vbeta and 13 Jbeta primers. Data came from immunoSEQ multiplex PCR; TCRdb stores just in-frame clones and leaves some out. The table includes roughly 150,000 clones, about 80% detected once. Comments on this clone: Its matching antigen is unknown.

This TCR derives from a man under 40 in good health and CMV-seropositive. Sequencing input: PBMCs.

CDR3 coding DNA: TGCGCCAGCAGCCAAGATCGTACTAGCGGGAGAATAGATACGCAGTATTTT. Amino acids: CASSQDRTSGRIDTQYF. The chain couples TRBV4-1 to TRBJ2-3; 11 positions agree with TRBD2. This CDR3 contains 17 residues. Germline CDR1 reads MGHRA; CDR2 reads YSYEKL. V lost 0 bases, J lost 5 bases, and 7 bases stayed unmatched.